Below, 30 T cell receptor beta chains from the same sample are listed, as sequenced in a study of TIL therapy for anti-PD-1-resistant metastatic lung cancer. Regarding time point: pre-treatment sample, taken before nivolumab and TIL therapy. The immunoSEQ assay was v3. Only in-frame clones appear in the TCRdb table, and some are missing; sequencing was by immunoSEQ multiplex PCR. There are 36,000 or so clones in the sample; 73% occur only once, and about 5.7% lies in the top ten. Source: blood, taken at baseline. Receptors were obtained from a person aged 25-79 years with non-small cell lung cancer.

This sequence joins TRBV29-1 and TRBJ2-1; 11 bases agree with TRBD2. V lost 6 bases, J lost 9 bases, and 13 bases stayed unmatched. Germline V CDR1 and CDR2: SQVTM, ANQGSEA. This CDR3 spans 15 amino acids. This CDR3 reads CSVDLLLAGALEQFF. CDR3 coding DNA: TGCAGCGTCGATCTATTACTAGCGGGAGCGCTTGAGCAGTTCTTC.

This clone was observed a few times. This chain joins TRBV27 and TRBJ1-2, with 8 bases that match TRBD1. V gave up 3 bases and J gave up 4 bases; unmatched junction bases: 7. Germline V gene lookup returns CDR1 MNHEY and CDR2 SMNVEV (reference sequence). The CDR3 extends over 15 amino acids. The CDR3, as DNA: TGTGCCAGCAGTTTCAGGGGGCGTGAGGTCTATGGCTACACCTTC. Encoded protein: CASSFRGREVYGYTF.

The chain is built from TRBV5-1 and TRBJ2-5, with TRBD1 matching 9 bases. Looked up from germline, CDR1 is SGHRS and CDR2 is YFSETQ. V shed 0 bases and J 4 bases; nucleotides not matched to a gene: 4. This CDR3 contains 15 residues. CDR3 protein: CASSLGGQGSETQYF. CDR3 nucleotides: TGCGCCAGCAGCTTGGGAGGACAGGGGTCAGAGACCCAGTACTTC.

The V and J genes are TRBV1 and TRBJ2-1; the table's D call of TRBD2 was not tested on the DNA. TRBV1 is an annotated pseudogene. This CDR3 has 14 residues. The DNA for the CDR3 is TGCACCAGCAGCAGCGAGCGGGAGGTGAATGAGCAGTTCTTC. This gives the protein CTSSSEREVNEQFF.

The CDR3 sequence: CASSRTEINEQFF. The CDR3 DNA reads as TGTGCCAGCAGCCGGACAGAGATCAATGAGCAGTTCTTC. The chain recombines TRBV9 with TRBJ2-1, with D perhaps matching TRBD1 (6 bases). This CDR3 region has 13 residues. The V gene lost 4 bases and the J gene lost 6 bases, with 11 bases spanning the gap. Germline CDR1 SGDLS, CDR2 YYNGEE. Full variable domain (missing parts from reference TRBV9 and TRBJ2-1): DSGVTQTPKHLITATGQRVTLRCSPRSGDLSVYWYQQSLDQGLQFLIQYYNGEERAKGNILERFSAQQFPDLHSELNLSSLELGDSALYFCASSRTEINEQFFGPGTRLTVL.

The chain employs TRBV5-1 and TRBJ1-4; 8 bases match TRBD1. Trimming took 4 bases from V and 8 from J; bases not matched to a gene: 7. Germline V gene data show CDR1 as SGHRS and CDR2 as YFSETQ. This CDR3 comprises 14 residues. The CDR3: CASSPGTGGEKLFF. CDR3 nucleotide sequence: TGCGCCAGCAGCCCGGGGACAGGTGGGGAAAAACTGTTTTTT.

The gene calls are TRBV27 and TRBJ2-4, with 10 nucleotides matching TRBD1. The length of the CDR3 is 17 residues. Germline lookup yields CDR1 MNHEY and CDR2 SMNVEV (reference sequence). The junction had 15 bases not matched to a gene; V was cut back by 7 bases and J by 6 bases. The CDR3 is CASKGPGDRGVGNIQYF. The CDR3 DNA reads TGTGCCAGCAAGGGCCCCGGGGACAGGGGAGTAGGAAACATTCAGTACTTC.

This rearrangement joins TRBV7-2 to TRBJ2-7; 14 bases align to TRBD2. Germline CDR1 SGHTA, CDR2 FQGNSA. V was pared by 4 bases and J by 6 bases, with 5 bases of the junction left unmatched. The CDR3 sequence is 15 residues long. The CDR3 nucleotides read TGTGCCAGCAGCTCCTCCGGGACTAGCGGGAGCGAGCAGTACTTC. It encodes CASSSSGTSGSEQYF.

Here the CDR3 DNA reads TGTGCCAGTAGTCCGCTAGCGGGGATCTACAATGAGCAGTTCTTC. Its translation: CASSPLAGIYNEQFF. This rearrangement joins TRBV19 to TRBJ2-1, with 9 positions matching TRBD2. V lost 5 bases and J lost 3; bases outside the gene matches: 5. Germline lookup yields CDR1 LNHDA and CDR2 SQIVND (reference sequence). The CDR3 contains 15 residues.

This chain uses TRBV11-1 with TRBJ2-3; 8 nucleotides agree with TRBD1. The CDR3 runs 16 residues. Germline V CDR1 and CDR2: SGHAT, FQDESV (reference sequence). Germline trimming cut 5 bases from V and 5 bases from J; bases unmatched to any gene: 12. CDR3 sequence (DNA): TGTGCCAGCAGCCGAATCCGGGACAGGACGAAAGATACGCAGTATTTT. It specifies CASSRIRDRTKDTQYF.

This rearrangement joins TRBV19 to TRBJ2-7; 11 bases line up with TRBD2. Losses at the gene ends were 7 bases for V and 1 base for J; bases not matched to a gene: 3. The CDR3 totals 14 residues. Germline CDR1 is LNHDA and CDR2 is SQIVND (reference sequence). The CDR3 DNA is TGTGCCAGTACCGGGACTAGCGGTTCCTACGAGCAGTACTTC. It is translated as CASTGTSGSYEQYF.

This clone is labeled as medium-sized. The chain is built from TRBV28 and TRBJ1-1; the D is unclear. The CDR3 sequence is 15 residues long. From germline, CDR1 is MDHEN and CDR2 SYDVKM. V lost 2 bases, J lost 5 bases, and 15 bases lay in between. CDR3 nucleotides: TGTGCCAGCAGTTTAGAATTTGGGGTTCAGACTGAAGCTTTCTTT. Translated, it gives CASSLEFGVQTEAFF.

The V call is TRBV4-2, the J call TRBJ2-3; 9 nucleotides line up with TRBD2. Germline V gives CDR1 LGHNA, CDR2 YNFKEQ. Trimming cost V 1 base and J 1 base; bases outside gene matches: 6. The CDR3 loop spans 17 amino acids. In DNA form, the CDR3 reads TGTGCCAGCAGCCAAGGAATGAGGACTAGCGGCACAGATACGCAGTATTTT. This gives the protein CASSQGMRTSGTDTQYF.

This clone was detected only once. The chain joins TRBV28 to TRBJ2-7; 11 positions agree with TRBD1. Germline V gene data show CDR1 as MDHEN and CDR2 as SYDVKM. After removal of 6 bases from V and 3 bases from J, the junction contained 7 bases not matched to a gene. This CDR3 spans 15 amino acids. CDR3 DNA: TGTGCCAGCAGCAATTGGGACAGGGGGAACTACGAGCAGTACTTC. As protein: CASSNWDRGNYEQYF.

The rearrangement uses TRBV5-4 and TRBJ1-1; a possible D gene is TRBD1 (5 bases). V gave up 1 base and J gave up 2 bases, with 9 bases separating them. Germline V gives CDR1 SGHNT, CDR2 YYREEE (reference sequence). This CDR3 comprises 14 residues. CDR3 residues: CASSLTGPNTEAFF. The CDR3 nucleotides read TGTGCCAGCAGCTTGACAGGACCTAACACTGAAGCTTTCTTT.

CDR3: CASRLGAGNTEAFF. CDR3 DNA: TGTGCCAGCAGGTTGGGGGCAGGGAACACTGAAGCTTTCTTT. This chain links TRBV27 with TRBJ1-1; D might be TRBD1 (6 bases). Germline V lookup: CDR1 MNHEY, CDR2 SMNVEV (reference sequence). CDR3 length: 14 residues. The ends were cut back, 6 bases at V and 1 base at J, with 12 bases in the middle.

This clone was counted only a few times. The chain carries TRBV6-1 and TRBJ1-4; perhaps TRBD1 as D (5 bases). Germline V gene lookup returns CDR1 MNHNS and CDR2 SASEGT. V was trimmed by 4 bases and J by 8 bases, leaving 11 bases between them. The CDR3 totals 13 residues. The CDR3 reads CASSVLGREKLFF. The CDR3 bases are TGTGCCAGCAGTGTGCTGGGGCGGGAAAAACTGTTTTTT.

The chain joins TRBV6-5 to TRBJ2-1; 9 bases match TRBD2. With 2 bases clipped from V and 9 bases from J, the junction kept 8 bases outside the gene matches. The CDR3 is made up of 15 amino acids. Germline V gives CDR1 MNHEY, CDR2 SVGAGI. The CDR3 spells CASSYVASGKGEQFF. In DNA form, the CDR3 reads TGTGCCAGCAGTTACGTGGCTAGCGGGAAAGGTGAGCAGTTCTTC.

The rearrangement uses TRBV27 and TRBJ2-3; 7 positions match TRBD2. There are 13 residues in the CDR3. Unmatched junction bases numbered 2, after V lost 7 bases and J lost 1 base. Germline CDR1 reads MNHEY; CDR2 reads SMNVEV (reference sequence). The CDR3 DNA reads as TGTGCCAGCACGGCGGGGGGCACAGATACGCAGTATTTT. Its protein product is CASTAGGTDTQYF.

The rearrangement links TRBV28 to TRBJ2-7; TRBD2 might be the D (6 bases). V was cut by 5 bases and J by 2 bases, with 19 bases left in between. Germline V gene lookup returns CDR1 MDHEN and CDR2 SYDVKM. This CDR3 is 16 amino acids long. The CDR3 coding sequence is TGTGCCAGCAGTCGCGCGCGGGGTGTTGGTCCCTACGAGCAGTACTTC. Its translation: CASSRARGVGPYEQYF.

V usage is TRBV7-6 and J usage is TRBJ2-1, with no clear D. The CDR3 is made up of 11 amino acids. The ends were cut back, 1 base at V and 6 bases at J, with 1 base in the middle. Per the germline V gene, CDR1 is SGHVS and CDR2 is FNYEAQ. The CDR3 coding sequence is TGTGCCAGCAGCTTAGGCAATGAGCAGTTCTTC. Its protein product is CASSLGNEQFF.

The chain couples TRBV11-2 to TRBJ1-1; 8 nucleotides line up with TRBD1. The junction had 10 bases not matched to a gene; V was cut back by 6 bases and J by 7 bases. The CDR3 is 14 residues long. The germline gives CDR1 SGHAT, CDR2 FQNNGV. The CDR3 sequence: CASSSSRGQGEAFF. CDR3 nucleotides: TGTGCCAGCAGTTCGAGCAGGGGGCAAGGTGAAGCTTTCTTT.

V is TRBV6-1 and J is TRBJ2-3, with D perhaps TRBD2 (5 bases). The CDR3 contains 15 residues. Germline CDR1 is MNHNS and CDR2 is SASEGT. V lost 4 bases and J 2 bases, leaving 13 bases between the germline ends. CDR3 bases: TGTGCCAGCAGTGCAAGACGGGGTGCCACAGATACGCAGTATTTT. Residues: CASSARRGATDTQYF.

This clone was seen once. This chain uses TRBV19 with TRBJ1-2; D gene uncertain. Germline V gene lookup returns CDR1 LNHDA and CDR2 SQIVND (reference sequence). Trimming cost V 3 bases and J 4 bases, with 15 bases left between them. This CDR3 has 15 amino acids. This CDR3 reads CASSIGGGTGYGYTF. The CDR3 DNA reads TGTGCCAGTAGTATCGGTGGAGGAACCGGCTATGGCTACACCTTC.

The chain links TRBV11-2 to TRBJ1-2; weak D call: TRBD1 (5 bases). V dropped 2 bases and J dropped 4 bases, with 11 bases sitting between them. Germline assignment: CDR1 SGHAT and CDR2 FQNNGV. This CDR3 has 14 amino acids. Here the CDR3 reads CASSLSQGGYGYTF. DNA of the CDR3: TGTGCCAGCAGCTTATCCCAGGGAGGCTATGGCTACACCTTC.

The J gene is TRBJ1-6, the V gene TRBV2, with D maybe TRBD1 (5 bases). CDR3 size: 18 residues. The V end lost 7 bases, the J end lost 3 bases, and 22 bases lay between the germline ends. Germline V lookup: CDR1 SNHLY, CDR2 FYNNEI. CDR3 sequence reads: CASKTTRNLQGYNSPLHF. CDR3 DNA sequence: TGTGCCAGCAAAACGACACGGAATCTGCAGGGCTATAATTCACCCCTCCACTTT.

The gene calls are TRBV11-2 and TRBJ2-7, with D maybe TRBD1 (6 bases). Germline V gives CDR1 SGHAT, CDR2 FQNNGV. CDR3 length: 14 amino acids. Deletions cut 5 bases from V and 6 bases from J, with 17 bases between. As DNA, the CDR3 is TGTGCCAGCAGCCGAAACAAACAGGGTTCCGAGCAGTACTTC. It translates to CASSRNKQGSEQYF.

The V call is TRBV28, the J call TRBJ2-7, with 10 bases fitting TRBD2. This CDR3 region has 20 residues. V dropped 5 bases and J dropped 3; count of bases not matched to a gene: 22. Germline CDR1 and CDR2: MDHEN and SYDVKM. The CDR3 coding sequence is TGTGCCAGCAGTCCCACCAGGATGGCTAGCGGGAGAAAATCGAGCTACGAGCAGTACTTC. Translating it yields CASSPTRMASGRKSSYEQYF. Based on the CDR3 plus reference TRBV28 and TRBJ2-7, the full variable domain is DVKVTQSSRYLVKRTGEKVFLECVQDMDHENMFWYRQDPGLGLRLIYFSYDVKMKEKGDIPEGYSVSREKKERFSLILESASTNQTSMYLCASSPTRMASGRKSSYEQYFGPGTRLTVT.

The gene calls are TRBV5-1 and TRBJ1-3, with D perhaps matching TRBD1 (6 bases). Trimming cost V 4 bases and J 4 bases, with 15 bases left between them. This CDR3 is 15 amino acids long. The germline gives CDR1 SGHRS, CDR2 YFSETQ. The CDR3: CASSPTRGGGNTIYF. The CDR3 DNA follows: TGCGCCAGCAGCCCTACCAGGGGTGGGGGAAACACCATATATTTT.

The chain is built from TRBV10-3 and TRBJ2-7; possibly TRBD2 for D (5 bases). The CDR3 length is 14 residues. CDR1 is ENHRY, CDR2 SYGVKD, per germline. V was trimmed by 10 bases and J by 2 bases, leaving 18 bases between them. This CDR3 is CASRTSINPYEQYF. CDR3 bases: TGTGCCAGCCGTACTAGTATCAACCCCTACGAGCAGTACTTC.